The 14 T cell receptor beta chains below come from one sample, sequenced in a study of blood T cell repertoires in COVID-19. Profiling relied on immunoSEQ multiplex PCR, and the TCRdb table lists in-frame clones only, not all of them. The sample holds some 100,000 clones, roughly 90% seen once. Input material: peripheral blood. All receptors come from a man between 65 and 85 years old with acute or convalescent COVID-19.

This clone was counted a single time. The chain recombines TRBV3-1 (or the pseudogene TRBV3-2) with TRBJ2-1, with 10 nucleotides matching TRBD1. V lost 3 bases, J lost 10 bases, and 6 bases stayed unmatched. The CDR3 runs 14 residues. CDR1 and CDR2 (germline): LGHDT, YNNKEL (reference sequence). The CDR3 reads CASSQGQGRAEQFF. The CDR3 coding sequence is TGTGCCAGCAGCCAGGGACAGGGGAGGGCGGAGCAGTTCTTC.

A single count supports this clone. This rearrangement joins TRBV7-9 to TRBJ1-4, with D maybe TRBD1 (5 bases). CDR1 is SEHNR, CDR2 FQNEAQ, per germline (reference sequence). V lost 1 base and J 8 bases, leaving 8 bases between the germline ends. This CDR3 has 13 amino acids. CDR3 loop: CASSLVPGEKLFF. The CDR3 DNA follows: TGTGCCAGCAGCTTAGTCCCAGGGGAAAAACTGTTTTTT.

This clone has just a few counts. J is TRBJ2-1 and V is TRBV5-1, with 10 nucleotides matching TRBD2. The V gene end was trimmed by 0 bases and the J gene end by 6 bases; junction bases not matched to a gene: 3. CDR3 length: 15 residues. Per the germline V gene, CDR1 is SGHRS and CDR2 is YFSETQ. CDR3 DNA sequence: TGCGCCAGCAGCTTGGGGGCTAGCGGGGGCAATGAGCAGTTCTTC. Translation gives CASSLGASGGNEQFF.

The chain couples TRBV19 to TRBJ2-5, with D tentatively TRBD1 (5 bases). V was trimmed by 3 bases and J by 5 bases, leaving 10 bases between them. The CDR3 length is 13 residues. Germline CDR1 is LNHDA and CDR2 is SQIVND (reference sequence). The CDR3: CASSMYPGETQYF. For the CDR3, the DNA is TGTGCCAGTAGTATGTATCCAGGGGAGACCCAGTACTTC.

V is TRBV28 and J is TRBJ1-2, with D uncertain. The CDR3 extends over 16 amino acids. Germline V gene data show CDR1 as MDHEN and CDR2 as SYDVKM. The V end was cut by 3 bases, the J end by 4 bases, with 18 bases between. CDR3 nucleotide sequence: TGTGCCAGCAGTTTCCTCGGGGAGGTCACCATCTATGGCTACACCTTC. It encodes CASSFLGEVTIYGYTF.

This clone appeared once. The J gene is TRBJ1-5, the V gene TRBV12-5, with 7 nucleotides matching TRBD1. CDR1 and CDR2 from the germline V gene are LGHNT and FRNRAP. The J segment lost 0 bases and the V segment lost 5 bases, leaving 4 bases of the junction unmatched. The CDR3 has 15 residues. The CDR3 DNA follows: TGTGCTAGTGGTCCGGGACAGTATAGCAATCAGCCCCAGCATTTT. This sequence encodes CASGPGQYSNQPQHF.

The chain recombines TRBV3-1 (or the pseudogene TRBV3-2) with TRBJ2-7; D may be TRBD2 (5 bases). The ends were cut back, 3 bases at V and 4 bases at J, with 10 bases in the middle. The CDR3 length is 13 residues. The germline V gene has CDR1 LGHDT and CDR2 YNNKEL (reference sequence). CDR3 in DNA: TGTGCCAGCAGCCAGCCCGGACTTTACGAGCAGTACTTC. It specifies CASSQPGLYEQYF.

The chain carries TRBV3-1 (or the pseudogene TRBV3-2) and TRBJ1-2, with D hard to call. Per germline, CDR1 LGHDT and CDR2 YNNKEL (reference sequence). The germline V and J ends were trimmed by 1 base and 7 bases, with 10 bases remaining between them. The CDR3 loop spans 13 amino acids. DNA for the CDR3: TGTGCCAGCAGCCAAGTGTTTTCGGGTGGCTACACCTTC. This translates into CASSQVFSGGYTF.

The chain joins TRBV6-6 to TRBJ1-6, with D possibly being TRBD1 (6 bases). Germline CDR1 reads MNHNY; CDR2 reads SVGAGI (reference sequence). Trimming cost V 3 bases and J 7 bases, with 13 bases left between them. This CDR3 region has 15 residues. CDR3 residues: CASSYEGTMNSPLHF. The CDR3 nucleotides read TGTGCCAGCAGTTATGAAGGGACAATGAATTCACCCCTCCACTTT.

This chain uses TRBV27 with TRBJ1-5; no clear D gene. The ends were cut back, 3 bases at V and 5 bases at J, with 11 bases in the middle. This CDR3 is built from 14 residues. Germline assignment: CDR1 MNHEY and CDR2 SMNVEV (reference sequence). The CDR3 DNA reads as TGTGCCAGCAGTTTCAGAGGAAGCGATCAGCCCCAGCATTTT. It yields the protein CASSFRGSDQPQHF.

The chain joins TRBV5-8 to TRBJ1-5; D might be TRBD1 (6 bases). The germline gives CDR1 SGHTS, CDR2 YDEGEE. CDR3 length equals 17 residues. V was pared by 0 bases and J by 0 bases, with 13 bases between. The CDR3 nucleotides are TGTGCCAGCAGCTTGGCCGTGGGGGCCCTTAGCAATCAGCCCCAGCATTTT. It is translated as CASSLAVGALSNQPQHF.

J is TRBJ1-1 and V is TRBV11-2; D is undetermined. V lost 3 bases and J lost 5, with 4 bases in between. Germline V CDR1 and CDR2: SGHAT, FQNNGV. The CDR3 length is 11 residues. CDR3 residues: CASSLRTEAFF. The CDR3 region has the DNA TGTGCCAGCAGCTTGCGGACTGAAGCTTTCTTT.

This clone has just one count. The J gene is TRBJ1-3, the V gene TRBV7-9; D ambiguous. Germline V gene sequence: CDR1 SEHNR, CDR2 FQNEAQ (reference sequence). The V end lost 5 bases, the J end lost 0 bases, and 11 bases lay between the germline ends. The CDR3 is 15 residues long. CDR3 sequence (DNA): TGTGCCAGCAGCCCCCGGGGAAGCTCTGGAAACACCATATATTTT. Residues: CASSPRGSSGNTIYF.

V gene TRBV21-1 combines with J gene TRBJ1-2. TRBV21-1 is classified as a pseudogene. This CDR3 contains 15 residues. CDR3 loop: CASSKVKRANYGYTF. CDR3 bases: TGTGCCAGCAGCAAAGTGAAGAGAGCTAACTATGGCTACACCTTC.